The clone carrying this T cell receptor (beta chain) was detected once. This specimen comes from a study of shared clonotypes between healthy human individuals. After removal of 1 base from V and 8 bases from J, the junction contained 9 bases not matched to a gene. Germline-derived CDR1 and CDR2 are SEHNR and FQNEAQ (reference sequence). CDR3 size: 15 residues. Replicate PCRs run on sorted subsets employed 200 ng DNA, roughly 30,000 T cell genomes. Clones were sequenced by immunoSEQ multiplex PCR, and TCRdb holds only the in-frame ones, with some missing. Of 2 million to 2.5 million clones in the sample, roughly 92% were seen once.

This chain joins TRBV7-9 and TRBJ1-2, with 8 bases matching TRBD1. The TCR originated in a man younger than 35 in good health. Some clones in this sample may be carry-over from other donors' samples. The sequenced sample consisted of naive CD4+ T cells from PBMCs. Subset here: CD45RA+ positively selected. CDR3 in amino acids: CASSLEYRGKEGYTF. The CDR3 nucleotides read TGTGCCAGCAGCTTAGAGTACAGGGGGAAAGAAGGCTACACCTTC.